This T cell receptor beta chain was profiled in a study of blood T cells in healthy people across ages. The CDR3 consists of 17 residues. Germline V CDR1 and CDR2: SGDLS, YYNGEE. Trimming pared 4 bases from V and 4 bases from J, leaving 23 bases between. A J-beta primer mix and a sample-barcoded 5' primer were used in a second PCR of about 7 to 12 cycles. Each CDR3 protein is one row after TCRdb ran MiXCR on the 5' RACE reads. This sample has about 290,000 distinct CDR3 sequences, with around 27% found just once. V gene TRBV9 combines with J gene TRBJ2-5; D possibly corresponds to TRBD2 (5 bases). Sequencing input: blood. This TCR came from a woman in her seventies in good health. This CDR3 reads CASSHPRGLNYPETQYF. CDR3 nucleotide sequence: TGTGCCAGCAGCCATCCCCGGGGTCTCAATTATCCAGAGACCCAGTACTTC.